The sequence of this T cell receptor (beta chain) was determined in a study of siplizumab effects on memory and regulatory T cells. Overall study findings and caveats: Unstimulated naive T cells seemed to show more diversity than memory cells did, and they also seemed to be among the major contributors to the alloresponse. It was never confirmed that proliferating Tregs from siplizumab cultures were suppressive. Siplizumab conditions gave an average of around 70% Treg-derived mappable alloreactive CD4+ clones, versus around 30% for controls. It was not possible to assign a naive or memory phenotype to roughly 80-96% of proliferating CD4+ or CD8+ clones.

This table comes from immunoSEQ multiplex PCR, and its TCRdb copy is limited to in-frame clones, with some not included. The sample consists of around 100,000 clones, 94% of them appearing once. The CDR3 consists of 13 residues. Germline V gene lookup returns CDR1 MNHNY and CDR2 SVGAGI (reference sequence). V was pared by 8 bases and J by 5 bases, with 7 bases of the junction left unmatched. Note on this clone: As yet, its antigen is unknown.

The source of this sequence is a human donor in good health. The chain joins TRBV6-6 to TRBJ2-5; 8 bases fit TRBD1. Source material: Tregs sorted from blood. The chain's CDR3 is CASSQGARETQYF. CDR3 nucleotide sequence: TGTGCCAGCTCTCAGGGGGCTCGGGAGACCCAGTACTTC.